The 26 T cell receptor beta chains presented below share a single source sample, sequenced in a study of blood T cell repertoires in COVID-19. Measured with immunoSEQ multiplex PCR; TCRdb has only the in-frame clones, and not every one. The table shows just under 65,000 clones, with about three quarters occurring only once. Input material: peripheral blood. All receptors derive from a human donor in a cohort sampled during active COVID-19.

The chain joins TRBV18 to TRBJ1-2; possible D gene TRBD1, 5 bases. The CDR3 is 14 amino acids. Trimming pared 8 bases from V and 4 bases from J, leaving 17 bases between. Per germline, CDR1 KGHSH and CDR2 LQKENI. DNA for the CDR3: TGTGCCAGCAAAGCTGGGGCGGCGGCCTATGGCTACACCTTC. Translating gives CASKAGAAAYGYTF. Drawing the rest from reference TRBV18 and TRBJ1-2, the complete variable domain is NAGVMQNPRHLVRRRGQEARLRCSPMKGHSHVYWYRQLPEEGLKFMVYLQKENIIDESGMPKERFSAEFPKEGPSILRIQQVVRGDSAAYFCASKAGAAAYGYTFGSGTRLTVV.

The rearrangement uses TRBV10-2 and TRBJ2-7; 7 bases map to TRBD2. V lost 4 bases to trimming and J lost 2 bases; unmatched junction nucleotides: 8. This CDR3 is built from 15 residues. Per the germline V gene, CDR1 is WSHSY and CDR2 is SAAADI. Here the CDR3 reads CASSAEAGGTYEQYF. CDR3 nucleotides: TGCGCCAGCAGTGCCGAGGCCGGGGGGACCTACGAGCAGTACTTC.

The gene calls are TRBV24-1 and TRBJ2-5; 8 nucleotides match TRBD2. V dropped 6 bases and J dropped 2; count of bases not matched to a gene: 4. In germline, CDR1 is KGHDR, CDR2 SFDVKD. CDR3 size: 14 residues. The CDR3 DNA sequence: TGTGCCACCAGTAGGGCGGGGGGTCAAGAGACCCAGTACTTC. This sequence encodes CATSRAGGQETQYF.

The chain joins TRBV13 to TRBJ1-1, with TRBD1 matching 8 bases. Germline V CDR1 and CDR2: PRHDT, FYEKMQ (reference sequence). The CDR3 sequence is 14 residues long. V was pared by 5 bases and J by 5 bases, with 7 bases of the junction left unmatched. The CDR3 DNA follows: TGTGCCAGCAGCGTCGACAGGGGTAATACTGAAGCTTTCTTT. It translates to CASSVDRGNTEAFF.

The chain employs TRBV19 and TRBJ2-7; a weak D match, TRBD2 (5 bases). The CDR3 length is 17 residues. Trimming took 7 bases from V and 3 from J, leaving 25 bases between them. Germline V gene data show CDR1 as LNHDA and CDR2 as SQIVND (reference sequence). The CDR3 DNA reads as TGTGCCAGTACCCCCCGTGGAGGCCAAACACTAGACTACGAGCAGTACTTC. This encodes CASTPRGGQTLDYEQYF. Full variable domain (remainder filled in from reference TRBV19 and TRBJ2-7): DGGITQSPKYLFRKEGQNVTLSCEQNLNHDAMYWYRQDPGQGLRLIYYSQIVNDFQKGDIAEGYSVSREKKESFPLTVTSAQKNPTAFYLCASTPRGGQTLDYEQYFGPGTRLTVT.

The CDR3, as DNA: TGCAGTGCTGGACAGTACAATGAGCAGTTCTTC. It translates to CSAGQYNEQFF. The chain joins TRBV20-1 to TRBJ2-1; TRBD1 is a possible D gene (6 bases). V lost 5 bases to trimming and J lost 4 bases, with 6 bases between them. Germline V gene data show CDR1 as DFQATT and CDR2 as SNEGSKA (reference sequence). The CDR3 is 11 amino acids.

The chain joins TRBV30 to TRBJ1-5; weak D call: TRBD1 (5 bases). The V end was cut by 0 bases, the J end by 1 base, with 16 bases between. The CDR3 totals 17 residues. The germline CDR1 and CDR2 sequences are GTSNPN and SVGIG (reference sequence). CDR3 residues: CAWSVPQGRKSNQPQHF. The CDR3 nucleotides read TGTGCCTGGAGTGTACCCCAGGGTAGAAAAAGCAATCAGCCCCAGCATTTT. The variable domain in full, with the rest retrieved from reference TRBV30 and TRBJ1-5, is SQTIHQWPATLVQPVGSPLSLECTVEGTSNPNLYWYRQAAGRGLQLLFYSVGIGQISSEVPQNLSASRPQDRQFILSSKKLLLSDSGFYLCAWSVPQGRKSNQPQHFGDGTRLSIL.

The chain couples TRBV4-1 to TRBJ1-3; 10 positions match TRBD1. V lost 0 bases and J lost 7; bases outside the gene matches: 6. The germline V gene encodes CDR1 MGHRA and CDR2 YSYEKL. This CDR3 comprises 16 residues. CDR3 amino acids: CASSQEGTGARNTIYF. The CDR3 DNA is TGCGCCAGCAGCCAAGAAGGGACAGGGGCGAGGAACACCATATATTTT.

The chain recombines TRBV4-1 with TRBJ2-5; the match to TRBD1 covers 8 bases. The germline gives CDR1 MGHRA, CDR2 YSYEKL. Trimming at V came to 0 bases and at J to 6 bases, leaving 9 bases not matched to a gene. The CDR3 totals 16 residues. The CDR3 DNA reads TGCGCCAGCAGCCAAGATTCGACAGGGGCTTTCAAGACCCAGTACTTC. Translated, it gives CASSQDSTGAFKTQYF.

V usage is TRBV2 and J usage is TRBJ2-2, with 9 bases identical to TRBD1. Germline V CDR1 and CDR2: SNHLY, FYNNEI. V was pared by 5 bases and J by 1 base, with 2 bases of the junction left unmatched. The CDR3 loop spans 15 amino acids. CDR3 coding DNA: TGTGCCAGCAGTTTGGGACAGGGGAACACCGGGGAGCTGTTTTTT. Translated: CASSLGQGNTGELFF.

V usage is TRBV11-1 and J usage is TRBJ2-5; a weak D match, TRBD1 (5 bases). In germline, CDR1 is SGHAT, CDR2 FQDESV (reference sequence). The V end lost 5 bases, the J end lost 2 bases, and 15 bases lay between the germline ends. The CDR3 is 15 amino acids. The CDR3 nucleotides read TGTGCCAGCAGCCCTACCCGACAGATACAAGAGACCCAGTACTTC. Translation gives CASSPTRQIQETQYF. Full variable domain (outside the CDR3, taken from reference TRBV11-1 and TRBJ2-5): EAEVAQSPRYKITEKSQAVAFWCDPISGHATLYWYRQILGQGPELLVQFQDESVVDDSQLPKDRFSAERLKGVDSTLKIQPAELGDSAMYLCASSPTRQIQETQYFGPGTRLLVL.

The chain combines TRBV3-1 (or the pseudogene TRBV3-2) with TRBJ2-2; TRBD1 matches at 8 bases. The CDR3 sequence is 16 residues long. Trimming at V came to 5 bases and at J to 2 bases, leaving 7 bases not matched to a gene. Per germline, CDR1 LGHDT and CDR2 YNNKEL (reference sequence). The CDR3 nucleotides read TGTGCCAGCAGCGATTCGACAGGGGCTAACACCGGGGAGCTGTTTTTT. Protein: CASSDSTGANTGELFF.

This chain connects TRBV10-1 to TRBJ2-4; maybe TRBD2 (5 bases). This CDR3 has 14 residues. Germline V CDR1 and CDR2: WNHNN, SYGVQD (reference sequence). Trimming pared 4 bases from V and 7 bases from J, leaving 14 bases between. CDR3 bases: TGCGCCAGCAGTGCGTCTCAACAGCGGAACATTCAGTACTTC. Its protein product is CASSASQQRNIQYF.

The chain recombines TRBV25-1 with TRBJ2-3; a weak D match, TRBD2 (6 bases). Trimming removed 4 bases at V and 0 bases at J, with 11 bases between. The CDR3 has 15 amino acids. Per germline, CDR1 MGHDK and CDR2 SYGVNS. The DNA for the CDR3 is TGTGCCAGCAGTGGACTAGGCGCTAGCACAGATACGCAGTATTTT. Translating gives CASSGLGASTDTQYF.

This clone was seen a handful of times. At one end the junction does not follow the germline gene, possibly because of a read error. The chain is built from TRBV18 and TRBJ1-3; possible D gene TRBD1, 6 bases. From germline, CDR1 is KGHSH and CDR2 LQKENI. The CDR3 runs 17 residues. The CDR3: CASSTPGTPGSGNTIYF. The CDR3 region has the DNA TGTGCCAGCTCAACACCCGGGACACCCGGCTCTGGAAACACCATATATTTT.

The chain recombines TRBV5-1 with TRBJ1-6, with 10 bases identical to TRBD1. The CDR3 contains 17 residues. Trimming at V came to 4 bases and at J to 0 bases, leaving 4 bases not matched to a gene. CDR1 and CDR2 (germline): SGHRS, YFSETQ. The CDR3 is CASSRTGGSSYNSPLHF. Here the CDR3 DNA reads TGCGCCAGCAGCCGGACAGGGGGGAGCTCCTATAATTCACCCCTCCACTTT.

This clone has more than one count but fewer than ten. This rearrangement joins TRBV5-3 to TRBJ1-4, with TRBD1 matching 7 bases. TRBV5-3 is an ORF, with its function uncertain. The V gene end was trimmed by 0 bases and the J gene end by 7 bases; junction bases not matched to a gene: 12. This CDR3 comprises 17 residues. Written as DNA, the CDR3 is TGTGCCAGAAGCTTGGCCAGGGGGGCCAGGGTAGTTGAAAAACTGTTTTTT. Translation: CARSLARGARVVEKLFF.

The sample holds many counts of this clone. This chain joins TRBV5-5 and TRBJ1-1, with a tentative D call TRBD1 (6 bases). The CDR3 has 14 amino acids. CDR1 and CDR2 (germline): SGHKS, YYEKEE (reference sequence). Trimming pared 4 bases from V and 5 bases from J, leaving 15 bases between. This CDR3 reads CASSHGTPGTEAFF. The CDR3 DNA is TGTGCCAGCAGCCACGGGACACCTGGGACTGAAGCTTTCTTT.

The V and J genes are TRBV7-2 and TRBJ2-5, with 8 bases identical to TRBD1. CDR1 and CDR2 (germline): SGHTA, FQGNSA. The CDR3 loop spans 14 amino acids. J gave up 4 bases and V 5 bases, and 6 bases lay outside the gene matches. CDR3 protein: CASSETGVRETQYF. DNA of the CDR3: TGTGCCAGCAGCGAGACAGGGGTGAGAGAGACCCAGTACTTC. Together with reference TRBV7-2 and TRBJ2-5, the CDR3 gives the full variable domain: GAGVSQSPSNKVTEKGKDVELRCDPISGHTALYWYRQSLGQGLEFLIYFQGNSAPDKSGLPSDRFSAERTGGSVSTLTIQRTQQEDSAVYLCASSETGVRETQYFGPGTRLLVL.

V gene TRBV6-5 combines with J gene TRBJ2-3, with a weak D call TRBD1 (6 bases). V lost 6 bases and J lost 1, with 11 bases in between. Per the germline V gene, CDR1 is MNHEY and CDR2 is SVGAGI. CDR3 length equals 14 residues. The DNA for the CDR3 is TGTGCCAGCAGGAGACAGGTTCGCACAGATACGCAGTATTTT. This gives the protein CASRRQVRTDTQYF.

The chain couples TRBV2 to TRBJ2-5, with 11 bases lining up with TRBD2. The V gene's germline CDR1 is SNHLY and CDR2 FYNNEI. This CDR3 has 16 amino acids. The ends lost 5 bases at V and 1 base at J; junction bases unmatched: 6. The CDR3 DNA sequence: TGTGCCAGCAGTATTATAGCGGGGGGGATCCAAGAGACCCAGTACTTC. Protein product: CASSIIAGGIQETQYF.

This clone is a singleton in its sample. This rearrangement joins TRBV20-1 to TRBJ1-1, with D perhaps TRBD1 (5 bases). The CDR3 is made up of 16 amino acids. With 3 bases removed from V and 4 bases from J, the gap between germline ends came to 21 bases. The V gene's germline CDR1 is DFQATT and CDR2 SNEGSKA (reference sequence). CDR3 DNA sequence: TGCAGTGCTAGTGGGGTAGTGGTGGGGCGCTTCACTGAAGCTTTCTTT. Amino acid sequence: CSASGVVVGRFTEAFF.

This chain connects TRBV15 to TRBJ2-3; D possibly corresponds to TRBD1 (5 bases). The CDR3 sequence is 12 residues long. CDR1 is LNHNV and CDR2 is YYDKDF in the germline V gene (reference sequence). With 4 bases removed from V and 5 bases from J, the gap between germline ends came to 7 bases. CDR3 DNA sequence: TGTGCCACCAGCATTCAGGGAGATACGCAGTATTTT. As protein: CATSIQGDTQYF.

This clone appeared a few times. The chain links TRBV4-3 to TRBJ2-3; weak D call: TRBD2 (6 bases). Germline-derived CDR1 and CDR2 are LGHNA and YSLEER. The CDR3 is made up of 17 amino acids. The germline V and J ends were trimmed by 0 bases and 4 bases, with 17 bases remaining between them. DNA of the CDR3: TGCGCCAGCAGCCAAGATTGGGGGATCTGGAGGGCAGATACGCAGTATTTT. This gives the protein CASSQDWGIWRADTQYF.

The CDR3: CASSMETGEGLGGGYTF. CDR3 DNA sequence: TGTGCCAGTAGTATGGAAACAGGGGAAGGATTAGGCGGTGGCTACACCTTC. The rearrangement links TRBV19 to TRBJ1-2; TRBD1 agrees at 7 bases. Germline lookup yields CDR1 LNHDA and CDR2 SQIVND (reference sequence). The junction had 17 bases not matched to a gene; V was cut back by 3 bases and J by 7 bases. The CDR3 contains 17 residues.

This clone appeared a single time. V is TRBV3-1 (or the pseudogene TRBV3-2) and J is TRBJ1-2; tentative D call: TRBD1 (5 bases). Germline lookup yields CDR1 LGHDT and CDR2 YNNKEL (reference sequence). This CDR3 has 14 residues. With 0 bases removed from V and 5 bases from J, the gap between germline ends came to 10 bases. The CDR3 loop reads CASSQDRAQYGYTF. DNA of the CDR3: TGTGCCAGCAGCCAAGACAGGGCCCAATATGGCTACACCTTC.